This TCR beta chain was profiled in a study of blood T cell repertoires in COVID-19. Background on the study: COVID-19 samples from acute and convalescent phases originated in the United States, Italy and Spain. PBMCs, B-cell-depleted T cells, or T cells were the source of the cDNA or gDNA that made up the material.

Study processing details: From reference gene primer amplification, estimates of nucleated cell counts were derived. Here immunoSEQ multiplex PCR was the method, and the copy in TCRdb shows in-frame clones only, minus some. D and trimming come from the DNA, and the V and J calls and clone size come from that table. The sample has 210,000 or so clones, roughly 90% seen once. Trimming removed 1 base from V and 6 bases from J, with 12 bases in between. From germline, CDR1 is KGHSH and CDR2 LQKENI. The CDR3 covers 14 residues. Material for sequencing was peripheral blood. This clonotype originated in a man aged 40-49 years with acute or convalescent COVID-19. This chain links TRBV18 with TRBJ1-1, with TRBD1 as a possible D gene (5 bases). The CDR3 DNA reads as TGTGCCAGCTCACCACTTTCGGGGGAAGCTGAAGCTTTCTTT. It codes for CASSPLSGEAEAFF. The full variable domain, completed using reference TRBV18 and TRBJ1-1, is NAGVMQNPRHLVRRRGQEARLRCSPMKGHSHVYWYRQLPEEGLKFMVYLQKENIIDESGMPKERFSAEFPKEGPSILRIQQVVRGDSAAYFCASSPLSGEAEAFFGQGTRLTVV.